Listed below are T cell receptor beta chains from one sample, sequenced in a study of T cell changes during pregnancy in multiple sclerosis. Data came from immunoSEQ multiplex PCR; TCRdb stores just in-frame clones and leaves some out. This sample has 44,000 or so clones; roughly 90% occur once, and the top ten carry around 1.6%. The specimen was peripheral blood, collected in the first trimester of pregnancy. These TCRs come from a female donor in good health, enrolled as a control in a pregnancy study. The CDR3 runs from the conserved cysteine through the conserved F or W. Each record gives: V gene, CDR3 length, D gene, clone size, J gene, CDR3 protein, CDR3 DNA. A D gene is named only where the DNA matches it firmly. The size of a clone is reported for some rows only, either as once, few or many, or as a class for expanded clones.

V: TRBV19; length: 15; D: -; size: few; J: TRBJ2-5; CDR3: CASSVGSGLRETQYF; DNA: TGTGCCAGTAGTGTCGGATCGGGTCTTCGGGAGACCCAGTACTTC
V: TRBV9; length: 17; D: TRBD2; size: -; J: TRBJ2-5; CDR3: CASSVGGGTSGGETQYF; DNA: TGTGCCAGCAGCGTAGGAGGGGGGACTAGCGGGGGAGAGACCCAGTACTTC
V: TRBV6-5; length: 13; D: TRBD1; size: -; J: TRBJ2-7; CDR3: CASTRDRGNEQYF; DNA: TGTGCCAGTACCAGAGACAGGGGCAACGAGCAGTACTTC
V: TRBV19; length: 16; D: -; size: -; J: TRBJ2-1; CDR3: CASSITASFTYNEQFF; DNA: TGTGCCAGTAGTATAACGGCTAGTTTCACCTACAATGAGCAGTTCTTC
V: TRBV28; length: 14; D: -; size: -; J: TRBJ2-1; CDR3: CASSFGGSYNEQFF; DNA: TGTGCCAGCAGTTTCGGGGGTTCCTACAATGAGCAGTTCTTC
V: TRBV18; length: 16; D: TRBD2; size: -; J: TRBJ2-5; CDR3: CASSPLASGLQETQYF; DNA: TGTGCCAGCTCACCATTGGCTAGCGGGTTGCAAGAGACCCAGTACTTC
V: TRBV7-2; length: 15; D: TRBD1; size: -; J: TRBJ1-2; CDR3: CASSHGTAPYYGYTF; DNA: TGTGCCAGCAGCCACGGGACAGCGCCCTACTATGGCTACACCTTC
V: TRBV2; length: 14; D: -; size: -; J: TRBJ1-1; CDR3: CASSQRIARPEAFF; DNA: TGTGCCAGCAGTCAGCGCATCGCCCGGCCTGAAGCTTTCTTT
V: TRBV28; length: 14; D: -; size: -; J: TRBJ1-2; CDR3: CASRVDGANYGYTF; DNA: TGTGCCAGTAGAGTCGACGGAGCTAACTATGGCTACACCTTC
V: TRBV6-1; length: 16; D: TRBD2; size: -; J: TRBJ2-5; CDR3: CASSVLLAGGGETQYF; DNA: TGTGCCAGCAGTGTGTTACTAGCGGGGGGTGGCGAGACCCAGTACTTC
V: TRBV7-9; length: 15; D: -; size: -; J: TRBJ2-3; CDR3: CASSFGAGSTDTQYF; DNA: TGTGCCAGCAGCTTTGGGGCGGGGAGCACAGATACGCAGTATTTT
V: TRBV6-4; length: 16; D: TRBD2; size: -; J: TRBJ2-2; CDR3: CASSSRTSLNTGELFF; DNA: TGTGCCAGCAGTAGCAGGACTAGTTTGAACACCGGGGAGCTGTTTTTT
V: TRBV11-2; length: 16; D: -; size: -; J: TRBJ2-1; CDR3: CASSLTPDLVTNEQFF; DNA: TGTGCCAGCAGCTTAACCCCAGATCTAGTAACCAATGAGCAGTTCTTC
V: TRBV7-2; length: 15; D: TRBD2; size: -; J: TRBJ2-7; CDR3: CATEPTSGSRYEQYF; DNA: TGTGCCACCGAACCCACTAGCGGGAGCCGCTACGAGCAGTACTTC
V: TRBV29-1; length: 13; D: TRBD2; size: -; J: TRBJ2-7; CDR3: CSYGLALDSEQYF; DNA: TGCAGTTATGGACTAGCCCTAGATTCCGAGCAGTACTTC
V: TRBV28; length: 15; D: TRBD2; size: -; J: TRBJ2-7; CDR3: CASSLPGEGSYEQYF; DNA: TGTGCCAGCAGTCTACCCGGGGAGGGGTCCTACGAGCAGTACTTC
V: TRBV10-3; length: 12; D: -; size: -; J: TRBJ2-5; CDR3: CAISDWGEAQYF; DNA: TGTGCCATCAGTGACTGGGGCGAGGCCCAGTACTTC
V: TRBV5-6; length: 17; D: -; size: -; J: TRBJ1-4; CDR3: CASSLARGSQRGEKLFF; DNA: TGTGCCAGCAGCTTGGCAAGGGGGTCGCAAAGGGGCGAAAAACTGTTTTTT
V: TRBV7-9; length: 15; D: TRBD1; size: -; J: TRBJ2-7; CDR3: CASSRPDRGLYEQYF; DNA: TGTGCCAGCAGCCGACCAGACAGGGGGCTGTACGAGCAGTACTTC
V: TRBV15; length: 16; D: -; size: -; J: TRBJ1-5; CDR3: CATSRDLSGGGQPQHF; DNA: TGTGCCACCAGCAGAGATCTCTCGGGTGGAGGTCAGCCCCAGCATTTT
V: TRBV4-1; length: 18; D: TRBD2; size: -; J: TRBJ2-7; CDR3: CASSQNFLAGRVAYEQYF; DNA: TGCGCCAGCAGCCAAAATTTCTTAGCGGGGCGAGTGGCCTACGAGCAGTACTTC
V: TRBV4-2; length: 18; D: TRBD2; size: -; J: TRBJ2-5; CDR3: CASSQAERLAGEKETQYF; DNA: TGTGCCAGCAGCCAAGCTGAGAGACTAGCGGGGGAGAAAGAGACCCAGTACTTC
V: TRBV5-4; length: 16; D: -; size: -; J: TRBJ2-2; CDR3: CASSLGLAKGTGELFF; DNA: TGTGCCAGCAGCTTGGGTCTAGCGAAAGGCACCGGGGAGCTGTTTTTT
V: TRBV7-9; length: 14; D: -; size: -; J: TRBJ1-1; CDR3: CASSQRGTETEAFF; DNA: TGTGCCAGCAGTCAACGGGGAACGGAGACTGAAGCTTTCTTT
V: TRBV14; length: 14; D: TRBD1; size: -; J: TRBJ2-1; CDR3: CASQGQGLYNEQFF; DNA: TGTGCCAGCCAGGGACAGGGCCTATACAATGAGCAGTTCTTC
V: TRBV10-3; length: 15; D: TRBD2; size: -; J: TRBJ2-7; CDR3: CAISAIAGGSYEQYF; DNA: TGTGCCATCAGTGCGATAGCGGGGGGTTCCTACGAGCAGTACTTC
V: TRBV29-1; length: 13; D: TRBD1; size: few; J: TRBJ1-1; CDR3: CSVPGQLNTEAFF; DNA: TGCAGCGTTCCGGGACAGTTGAACACTGAAGCTTTCTTT
V: TRBV29-1; length: 14; D: -; size: -; J: TRBJ2-3; CDR3: CSVVPSHGTDTQYF; DNA: TGCAGCGTTGTCCCTAGTCATGGCACAGATACGCAGTATTTT
V: TRBV5-1; length: 15; D: -; size: -; J: TRBJ1-3; CDR3: CASSLDGYSGNTIYF; DNA: TGCGCCAGCAGCCTAGACGGATACTCTGGAAACACCATATATTTT